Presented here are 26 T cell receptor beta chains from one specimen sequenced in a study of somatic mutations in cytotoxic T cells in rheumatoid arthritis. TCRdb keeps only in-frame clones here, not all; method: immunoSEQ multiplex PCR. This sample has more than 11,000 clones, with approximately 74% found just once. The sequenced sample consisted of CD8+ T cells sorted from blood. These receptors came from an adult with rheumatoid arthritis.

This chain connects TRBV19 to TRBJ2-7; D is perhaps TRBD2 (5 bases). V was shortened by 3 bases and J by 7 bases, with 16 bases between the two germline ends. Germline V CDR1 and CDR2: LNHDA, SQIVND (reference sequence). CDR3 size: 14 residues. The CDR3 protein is CASSIFSPTGEQYF. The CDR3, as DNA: TGTGCCAGTAGTATTTTCAGCCCTACGGGAGAGCAGTACTTC.

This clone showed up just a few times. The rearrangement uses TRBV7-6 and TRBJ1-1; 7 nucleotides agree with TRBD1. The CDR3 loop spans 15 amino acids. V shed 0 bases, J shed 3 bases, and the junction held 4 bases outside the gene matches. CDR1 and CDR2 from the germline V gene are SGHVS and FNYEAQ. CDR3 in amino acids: CASSLAGRGYTEAFF. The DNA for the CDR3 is TGTGCCAGCAGCTTAGCGGGCAGGGGGTACACTGAAGCTTTCTTT.

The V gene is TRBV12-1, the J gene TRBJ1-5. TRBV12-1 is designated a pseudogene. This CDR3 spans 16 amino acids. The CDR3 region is CASSHGPSKGNQPQHF. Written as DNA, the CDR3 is TGTGCCAGCAGCCACGGACCCTCGAAGGGCAATCAGCCCCAGCATTTT.

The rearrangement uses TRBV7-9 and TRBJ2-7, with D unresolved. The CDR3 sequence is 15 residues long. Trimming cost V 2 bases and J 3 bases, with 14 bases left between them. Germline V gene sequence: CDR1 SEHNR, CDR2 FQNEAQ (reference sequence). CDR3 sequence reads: CASSLRDGIYYEQYF. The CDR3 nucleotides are TGTGCCAGCAGCTTAAGAGACGGTATCTACTACGAGCAGTACTTC.

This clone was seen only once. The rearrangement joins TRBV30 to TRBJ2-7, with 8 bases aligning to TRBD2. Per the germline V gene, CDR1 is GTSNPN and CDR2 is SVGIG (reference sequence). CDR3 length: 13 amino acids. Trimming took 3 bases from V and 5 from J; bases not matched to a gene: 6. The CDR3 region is CAWSLGGANEQYF. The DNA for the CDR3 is TGTGCCTGGAGCCTCGGGGGGGCCAACGAGCAGTACTTC.

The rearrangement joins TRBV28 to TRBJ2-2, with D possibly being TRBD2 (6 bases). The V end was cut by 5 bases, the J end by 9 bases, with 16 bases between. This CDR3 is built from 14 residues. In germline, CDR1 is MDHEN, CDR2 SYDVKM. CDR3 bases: TGTGCCAGCAGTCCCCTGGCGGGAAGTTGGGAGCTGTTTTTT. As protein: CASSPLAGSWELFF.

The CDR3 nucleotides are TGTGCCAGCAGCATAAGTTTCGATGAAGCTTTCTTT. It codes for CASSISFDEAFF. The gene calls are TRBV28 and TRBJ1-1; D remains unclear. The V gene's germline CDR1 is MDHEN and CDR2 SYDVKM. The CDR3 is made up of 12 amino acids. V gave up 6 bases and J gave up 7 bases, with 12 bases separating them.

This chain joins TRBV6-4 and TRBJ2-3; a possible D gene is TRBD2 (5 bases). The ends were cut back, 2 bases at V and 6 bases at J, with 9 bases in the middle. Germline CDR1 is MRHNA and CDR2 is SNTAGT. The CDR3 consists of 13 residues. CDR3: CASSDPTGDTQYF. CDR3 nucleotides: TGTGCCAGCAGTGACCCGACGGGGGATACGCAGTATTTT.

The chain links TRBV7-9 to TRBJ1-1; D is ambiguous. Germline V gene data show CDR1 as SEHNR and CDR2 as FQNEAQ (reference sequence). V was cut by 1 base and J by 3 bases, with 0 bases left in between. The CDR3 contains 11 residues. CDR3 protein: CASSLDTEAFF. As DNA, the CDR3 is TGTGCCAGCAGCTTAGACACTGAAGCTTTCTTT.

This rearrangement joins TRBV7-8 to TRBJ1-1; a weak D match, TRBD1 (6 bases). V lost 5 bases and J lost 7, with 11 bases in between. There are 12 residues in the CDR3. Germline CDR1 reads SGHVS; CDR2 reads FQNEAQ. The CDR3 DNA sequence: TGTGCCAGCAGCGCCAGGGGTGATGAAGCTTTCTTT. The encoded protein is CASSARGDEAFF.

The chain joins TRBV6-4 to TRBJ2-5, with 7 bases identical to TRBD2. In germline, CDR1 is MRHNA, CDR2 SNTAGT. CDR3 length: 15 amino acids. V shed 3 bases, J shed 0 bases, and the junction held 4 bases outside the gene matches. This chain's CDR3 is CASSEAGGDQETQYF. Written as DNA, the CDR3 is TGTGCCAGCAGTGAGGCTGGGGGGGACCAAGAGACCCAGTACTTC.

The CDR3 sequence is CASSYTGDTDTQYF. The CDR3 nucleotides read TGTGCCAGCAGTTATACGGGGGACACAGATACGCAGTATTTT. The gene calls are TRBV2 and TRBJ2-3; D is perhaps TRBD2 (6 bases). Per germline, CDR1 SNHLY and CDR2 FYNNEI. The CDR3 contains 14 residues. V was cut by 5 bases and J by 2 bases, with 11 bases left in between.

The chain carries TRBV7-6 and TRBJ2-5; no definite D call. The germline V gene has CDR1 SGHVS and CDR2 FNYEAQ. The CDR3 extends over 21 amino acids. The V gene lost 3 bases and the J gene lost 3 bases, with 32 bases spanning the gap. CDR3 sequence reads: CASSFPALKGPRPTGEETQYF. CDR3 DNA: TGTGCCAGCAGCTTTCCAGCTTTAAAAGGGCCCCGTCCTACCGGTGAAGAGACCCAGTACTTC.

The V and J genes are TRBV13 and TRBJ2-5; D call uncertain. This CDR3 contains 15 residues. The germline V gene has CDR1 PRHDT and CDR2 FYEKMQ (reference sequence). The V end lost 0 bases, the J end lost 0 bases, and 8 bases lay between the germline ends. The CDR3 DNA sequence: TGTGCCAGCAGCTTAGGCCGGACGAACCAAGAGACCCAGTACTTC. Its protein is CASSLGRTNQETQYF.

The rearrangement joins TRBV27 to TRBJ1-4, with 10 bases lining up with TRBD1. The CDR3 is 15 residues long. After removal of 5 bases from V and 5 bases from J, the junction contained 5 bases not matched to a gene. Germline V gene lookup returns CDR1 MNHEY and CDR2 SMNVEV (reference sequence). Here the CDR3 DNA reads TGTGCCAGCAGTCCTGGACAGGGGGGGAATGAAAAACTGTTTTTT. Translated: CASSPGQGGNEKLFF.

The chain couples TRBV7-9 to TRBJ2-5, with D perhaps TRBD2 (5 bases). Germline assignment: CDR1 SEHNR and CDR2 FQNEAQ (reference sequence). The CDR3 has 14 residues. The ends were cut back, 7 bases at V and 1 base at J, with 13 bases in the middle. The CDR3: CASNEPRVQETQYF. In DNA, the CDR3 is TGTGCCAGCAACGAACCGAGGGTCCAAGAGACCCAGTACTTC.

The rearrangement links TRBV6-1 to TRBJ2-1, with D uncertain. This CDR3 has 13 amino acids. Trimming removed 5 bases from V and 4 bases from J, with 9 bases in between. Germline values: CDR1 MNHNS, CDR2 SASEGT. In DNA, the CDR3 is TGTGCCAGCAGTCCGGACGAGTACAATGAGCAGTTCTTC. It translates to CASSPDEYNEQFF.

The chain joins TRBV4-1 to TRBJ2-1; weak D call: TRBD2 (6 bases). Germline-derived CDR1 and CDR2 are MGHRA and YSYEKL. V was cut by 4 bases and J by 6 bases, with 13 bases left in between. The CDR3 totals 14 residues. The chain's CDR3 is CASSLNMGGNEQFF. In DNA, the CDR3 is TGCGCCAGCAGCCTAAACATGGGGGGCAATGAGCAGTTCTTC.

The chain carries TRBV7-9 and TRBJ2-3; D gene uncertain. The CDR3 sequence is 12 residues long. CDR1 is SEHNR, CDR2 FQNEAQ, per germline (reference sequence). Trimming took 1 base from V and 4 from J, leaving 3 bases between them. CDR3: CASSLDPDTQYF. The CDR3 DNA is TGTGCCAGCAGCTTAGATCCAGATACGCAGTATTTT. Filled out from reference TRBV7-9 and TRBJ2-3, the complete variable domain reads DTGVSQNPRHKITKRGQNVTFRCDPISEHNRLYWYRQTLGQGPEFLTYFQNEAQLEKSRLLSDRFSAERPKGSFSTLEIQRTEQGDSAMYLCASSLDPDTQYFGPGTRLTVL.

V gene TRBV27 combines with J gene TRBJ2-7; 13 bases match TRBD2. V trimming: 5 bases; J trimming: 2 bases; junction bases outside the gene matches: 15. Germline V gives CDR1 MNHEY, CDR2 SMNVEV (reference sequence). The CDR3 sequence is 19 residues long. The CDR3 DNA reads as TGTGCCAGCAGTCCCCCCCGGACTAGCGGGGGCCAAGGGGCCTACGAGCAGTACTTC. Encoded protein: CASSPPRTSGGQGAYEQYF.

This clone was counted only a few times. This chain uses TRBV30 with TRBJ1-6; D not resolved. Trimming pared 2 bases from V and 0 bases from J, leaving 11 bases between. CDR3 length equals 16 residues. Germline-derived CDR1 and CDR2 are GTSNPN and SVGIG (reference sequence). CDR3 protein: CAWSLGGSSYNSPLHF. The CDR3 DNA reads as TGTGCCTGGAGTCTCGGAGGGAGCTCCTATAATTCACCCCTCCACTTT.

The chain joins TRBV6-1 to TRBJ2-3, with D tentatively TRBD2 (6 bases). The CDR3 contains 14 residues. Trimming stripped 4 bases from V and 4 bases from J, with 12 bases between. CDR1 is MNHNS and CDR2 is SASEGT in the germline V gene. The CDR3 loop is CASSVTRSADTQYF. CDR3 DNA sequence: TGTGCCAGCAGTGTGACTAGGAGCGCAGATACGCAGTATTTT.

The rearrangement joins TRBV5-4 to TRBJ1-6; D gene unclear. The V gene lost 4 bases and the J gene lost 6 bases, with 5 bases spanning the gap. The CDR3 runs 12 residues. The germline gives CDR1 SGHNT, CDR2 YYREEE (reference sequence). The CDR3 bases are TGTGCCAGCAGCCTGGCTAATTCACCCCTCCACTTT. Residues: CASSLANSPLHF.

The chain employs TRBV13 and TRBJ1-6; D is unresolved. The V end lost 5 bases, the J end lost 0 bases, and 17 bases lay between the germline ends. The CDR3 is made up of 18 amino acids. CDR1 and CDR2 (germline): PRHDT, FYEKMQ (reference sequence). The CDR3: CASSRLEGLLSYNSPLHF. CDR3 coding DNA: TGTGCCAGCAGCCGACTAGAGGGTCTTCTCTCCTATAATTCACCCCTCCACTTT.

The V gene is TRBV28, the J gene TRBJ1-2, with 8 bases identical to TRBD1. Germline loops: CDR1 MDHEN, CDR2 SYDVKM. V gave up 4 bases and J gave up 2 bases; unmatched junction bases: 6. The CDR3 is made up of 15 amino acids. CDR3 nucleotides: TGTGCCAGCAGTTCTCGGACAGGGTTGAACTATGGCTACACCTTC. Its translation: CASSSRTGLNYGYTF.

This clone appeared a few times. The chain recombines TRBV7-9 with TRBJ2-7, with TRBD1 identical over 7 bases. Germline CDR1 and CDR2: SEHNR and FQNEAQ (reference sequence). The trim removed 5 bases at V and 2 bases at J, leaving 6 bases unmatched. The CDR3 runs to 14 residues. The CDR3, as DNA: TGTGCCAGCAGCACGGGACAGAGGCCCTACGAGCAGTACTTC. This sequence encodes CASSTGQRPYEQYF.